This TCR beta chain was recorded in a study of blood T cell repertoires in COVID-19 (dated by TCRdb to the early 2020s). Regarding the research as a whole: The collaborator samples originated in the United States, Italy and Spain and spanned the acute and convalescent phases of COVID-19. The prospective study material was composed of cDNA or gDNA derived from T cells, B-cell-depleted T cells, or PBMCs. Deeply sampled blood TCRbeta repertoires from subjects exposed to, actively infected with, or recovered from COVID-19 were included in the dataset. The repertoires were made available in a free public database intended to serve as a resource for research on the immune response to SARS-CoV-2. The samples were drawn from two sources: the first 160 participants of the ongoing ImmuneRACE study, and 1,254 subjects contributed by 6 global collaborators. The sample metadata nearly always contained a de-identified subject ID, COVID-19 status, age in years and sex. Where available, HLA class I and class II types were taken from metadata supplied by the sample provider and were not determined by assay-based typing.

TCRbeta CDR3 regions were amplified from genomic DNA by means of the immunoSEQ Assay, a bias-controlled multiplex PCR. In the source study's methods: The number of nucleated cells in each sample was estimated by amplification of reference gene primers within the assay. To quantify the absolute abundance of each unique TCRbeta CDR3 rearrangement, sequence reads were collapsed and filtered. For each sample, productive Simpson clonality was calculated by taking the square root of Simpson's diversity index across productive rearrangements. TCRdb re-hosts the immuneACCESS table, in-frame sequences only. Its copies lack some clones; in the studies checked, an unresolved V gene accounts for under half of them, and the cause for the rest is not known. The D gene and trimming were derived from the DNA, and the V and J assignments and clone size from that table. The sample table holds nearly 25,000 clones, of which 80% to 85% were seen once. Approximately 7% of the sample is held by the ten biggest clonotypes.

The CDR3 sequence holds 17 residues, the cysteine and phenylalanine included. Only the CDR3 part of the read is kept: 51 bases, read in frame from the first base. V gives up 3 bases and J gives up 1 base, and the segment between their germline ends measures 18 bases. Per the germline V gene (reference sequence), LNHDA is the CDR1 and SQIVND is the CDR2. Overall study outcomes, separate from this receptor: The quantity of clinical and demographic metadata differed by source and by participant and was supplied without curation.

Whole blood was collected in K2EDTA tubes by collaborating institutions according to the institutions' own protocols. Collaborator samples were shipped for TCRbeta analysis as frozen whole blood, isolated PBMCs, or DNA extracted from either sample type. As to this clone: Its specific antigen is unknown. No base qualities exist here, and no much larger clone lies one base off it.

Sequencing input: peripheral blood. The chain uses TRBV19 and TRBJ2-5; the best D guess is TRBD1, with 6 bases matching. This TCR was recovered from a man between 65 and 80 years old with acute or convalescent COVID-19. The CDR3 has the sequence CASSIGTGTPSQETQYF. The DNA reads TGTGCCAGTAGTATTGGGACCGGGACACCCAGCCAAGAGACCCAGTACTTC.